The entry below gives a single TCR beta chain sequence along with its context. Its antigen is still unknown. No clone much larger than this one lies a single base away; base qualities are absent. TCRbeta CDR3 regions were amplified from genomic DNA using the immunoSEQ Assay, a bias-controlled multiplex PCR. As for the authors' bioinformatics: Within the assay, amplification of reference gene primers was used to estimate how many nucleated cells each sample contained. Sequence reads were collapsed and filtered to measure the absolute abundance of every unique TCRbeta CDR3 rearrangement. For each sample, productive Simpson clonality was calculated by taking the square root of Simpson's diversity index across productive rearrangements. TCRdb limited this immuneACCESS table to in-frame rearrangements with V and J called. A share of clones is missing; checked studies link under half to unresolved V genes, and the rest is unexplained. The D gene and trimming were derived from the DNA, and the V and J assignments and clone size from that table. The sample contains 280,000 or so clones, 85% of them found a single time. Under 3% of the sample is taken by the ten largest.

V lost 0 bases and J lost 0 bases; the stretch between them is 9 bases long. The germline V gene sets CDR1 to SGHRS and CDR2 to YFSETQ. Taken from cysteine to phenylalanine, the CDR3 has 15 residues. The read is trimmed to its CDR3 DNA, 45 bases read in frame from base 1. The sample is drawn from a study of blood T cell repertoires in COVID-19 (dated by TCRdb to 2020 to 2021). Notes on the research overall: Collaborator samples came from the United States, Italy and Spain and covered acute and convalescent phases of COVID-19. The prospective study material was composed of cDNA or gDNA derived from T cells, B-cell-depleted T cells, or PBMCs. The repertoires were released in a freely available public database intended as a resource for research on the immune response to SARS-CoV-2. Samples were obtained from the ongoing ImmuneRACE study (first 160 participants) and from 1,254 subjects provided by 6 global collaborators. Where HLA class I and class II types were available, the types were taken from metadata supplied by the sample provider, not from assay-based typing. Nearly every sample came with metadata listing a de-identified subject ID, COVID-19 status, age in years and sex. Deeply sampled blood TCRbeta repertoires from subjects exposed to, actively infected with, or recovered from COVID-19 were included in the dataset. The full study reports these points: How much clinical and demographic metadata was included differed by source and by participant, and the metadata was provided uncurated.

Enrolling through a virtual design, the prospective study's participants ranged in age from roughly 18 to 90 years and lived across 24 United States geographic areas. Cohort assignment in the prospective study relied on participant-reported clinical history from a screening survey and a study questionnaire. Recovered participants in ImmuneRACE Cohort 3 were defined as having two consecutive negative NP/OP PCR tests, clearance from a healthcare professional, or resolution of symptoms. In the prospective study, mobile phlebotomists collected whole blood, serum and a nasopharyngeal or oropharyngeal swab from each participant. Over a roughly 2-month period, participants in the prospective study had the option of providing additional blood draws and questionnaires. Before DNA extraction, blood samples from the prospective study were shipped at room temperature or frozen.

The sequence is built from TRBV5-1 and TRBJ1-1; there is no confident call for the D gene. The receptor was isolated from a woman between 50 and 59 years old who had recovered from COVID-19. Sequences were obtained from PBMCs or T cells enriched from blood (not recorded which). DNA sequence: TGCGCCAGCAGCTTGGAAGGGAGGGTGAACACTGAAGCTTTCTTT. Its protein is CASSLEGRVNTEAFF.